This TCR beta chain was captured by sequencing in a study of control samples from healthy donors and cancer patients. CDR1 SGHVS and CDR2 FQNEAQ come from the germline V gene. The CDR3 is made up of 14 amino acids. With 3 bases removed from V and 4 bases from J, the gap between germline ends came to 13 bases. The repertoire was sequenced with immunoSEQ multiplex PCR; TCRdb's copy has only in-frame clones and lacks some. The table has 17,000 or so clones, about 86% seen once. The V and J genes are TRBV7-8 and TRBJ2-7; D may match TRBD1 or TRBD2 (5 bases each). The receptor's source is a woman in her 70s with colorectal cancer. The source material was PBMCs. The CDR3 is CASSFPGRPYEQYF. In nucleotides, the CDR3 is TGTGCCAGCAGCTTCCCGGGACGGCCATACGAGCAGTACTTC.